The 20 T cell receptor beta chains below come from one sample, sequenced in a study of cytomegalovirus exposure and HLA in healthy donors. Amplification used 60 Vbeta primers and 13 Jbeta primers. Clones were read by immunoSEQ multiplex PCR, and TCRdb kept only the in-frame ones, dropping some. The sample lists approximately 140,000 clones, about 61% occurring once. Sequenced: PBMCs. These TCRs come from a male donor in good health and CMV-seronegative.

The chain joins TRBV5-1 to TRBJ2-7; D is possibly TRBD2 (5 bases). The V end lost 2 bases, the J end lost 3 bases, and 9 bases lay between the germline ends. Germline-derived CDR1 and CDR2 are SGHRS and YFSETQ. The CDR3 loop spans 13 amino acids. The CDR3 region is CASSFGEGYEQYV. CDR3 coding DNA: TGCGCCAGCAGCTTTGGTGAGGGCTACGAGCAGTACGTC.

Written as DNA, the CDR3 is TGTGCCAGCAGCTTAACGTTACAGAACACTGAAGCTTTCTTT. Translation gives CASSLTLQNTEAFF. The chain is built from TRBV7-6 and TRBJ1-1; unclear D gene. The CDR3 consists of 14 residues. Trimming took 2 bases from V and 1 from J, leaving 8 bases between them. The V gene's germline CDR1 is SGHVS and CDR2 FNYEAQ.

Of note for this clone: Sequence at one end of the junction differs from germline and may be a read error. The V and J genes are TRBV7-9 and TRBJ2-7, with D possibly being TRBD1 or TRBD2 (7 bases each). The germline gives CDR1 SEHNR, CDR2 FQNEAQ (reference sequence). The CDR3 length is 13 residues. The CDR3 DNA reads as TGTTCCAGCAGCGGGACAGAAAATTACGAGCAGTACTTC. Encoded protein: CSSSGTENYEQYF. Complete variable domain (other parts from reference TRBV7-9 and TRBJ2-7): DTGVSQNPRHKITKRGQNVTFRCDPISEHNRLYWYRQTLGQGPEFLTYFQNEAQLEKSRLLSDRFSAERPKGSFSTLEIQRTEQGDSAMYLCSSSGTENYEQYFGPGTRLTVT.

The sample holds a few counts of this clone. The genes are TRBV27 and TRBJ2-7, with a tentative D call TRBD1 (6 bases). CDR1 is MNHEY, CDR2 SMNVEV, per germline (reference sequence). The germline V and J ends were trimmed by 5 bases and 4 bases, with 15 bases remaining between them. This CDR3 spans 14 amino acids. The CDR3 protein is CASSATGYGYEQYF. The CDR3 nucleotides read TGTGCCAGCAGTGCAACAGGGTATGGATACGAGCAGTACTTC.

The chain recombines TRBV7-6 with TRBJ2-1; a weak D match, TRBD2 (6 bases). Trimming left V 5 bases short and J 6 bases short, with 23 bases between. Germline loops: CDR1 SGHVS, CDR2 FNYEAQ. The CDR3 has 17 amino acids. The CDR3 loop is CASSTSSGGLSVNEQFF. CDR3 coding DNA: TGTGCCAGCAGCACAAGCTCCGGGGGTTTGAGTGTCAATGAGCAGTTCTTC.

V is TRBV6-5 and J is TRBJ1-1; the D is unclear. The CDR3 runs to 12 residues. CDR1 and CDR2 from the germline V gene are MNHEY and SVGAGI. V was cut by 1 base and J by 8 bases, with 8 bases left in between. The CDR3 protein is CASSYWGEEAFF. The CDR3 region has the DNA TGTGCCAGCAGTTACTGGGGAGAGGAAGCTTTCTTT.

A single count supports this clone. In nucleotides, the CDR3 is TGTGCCAGCACCAGCACCGGGACTCTAATAGGCGAGCAGTACTTC. Its translation: CASTSTGTLIGEQYF. The J gene is TRBJ2-7, the V gene TRBV28, with a weak D call TRBD2 (6 bases). Germline V gives CDR1 MDHEN, CDR2 SYDVKM. CDR3 length: 15 amino acids. Trimming pared 7 bases from V and 6 bases from J, leaving 22 bases between. Drawing the rest from reference TRBV28 and TRBJ2-7, the complete variable domain is DVKVTQSSRYLVKRTGEKVFLECVQDMDHENMFWYRQDPGLGLRLIYFSYDVKMKEKGDIPEGYSVSREKKERFSLILESASTNQTSMYLCASTSTGTLIGEQYFGPGTRLTVT.

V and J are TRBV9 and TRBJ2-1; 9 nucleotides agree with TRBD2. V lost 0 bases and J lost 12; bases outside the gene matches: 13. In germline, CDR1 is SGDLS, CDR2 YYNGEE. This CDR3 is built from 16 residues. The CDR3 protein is CASSVGGSGGHTGQFF. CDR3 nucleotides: TGTGCCAGCAGCGTAGGGGGTAGCGGGGGCCACACTGGGCAGTTCTTC.

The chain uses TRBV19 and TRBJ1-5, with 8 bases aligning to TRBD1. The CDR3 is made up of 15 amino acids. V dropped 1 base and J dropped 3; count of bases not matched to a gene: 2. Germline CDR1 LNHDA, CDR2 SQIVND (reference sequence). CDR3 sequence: CASSIGQGANQPQHF. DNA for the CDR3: TGTGCCAGTAGTATAGGCCAGGGGGCCAATCAGCCCCAGCATTTT.

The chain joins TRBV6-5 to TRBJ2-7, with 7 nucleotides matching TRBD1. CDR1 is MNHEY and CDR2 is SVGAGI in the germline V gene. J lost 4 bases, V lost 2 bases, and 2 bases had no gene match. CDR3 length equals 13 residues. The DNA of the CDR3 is TGTGCCAGCAGTTACCAGGGGGAATACGAGCAGTACTTC. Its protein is CASSYQGEYEQYF.

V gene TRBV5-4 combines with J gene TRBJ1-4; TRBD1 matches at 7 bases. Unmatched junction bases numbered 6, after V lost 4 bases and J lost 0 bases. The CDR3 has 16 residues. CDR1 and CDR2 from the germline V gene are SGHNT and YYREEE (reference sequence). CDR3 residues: CASSPSGTATNEKLFF. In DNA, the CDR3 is TGTGCCAGCAGCCCATCCGGGACAGCAACTAATGAAAAACTGTTTTTT.

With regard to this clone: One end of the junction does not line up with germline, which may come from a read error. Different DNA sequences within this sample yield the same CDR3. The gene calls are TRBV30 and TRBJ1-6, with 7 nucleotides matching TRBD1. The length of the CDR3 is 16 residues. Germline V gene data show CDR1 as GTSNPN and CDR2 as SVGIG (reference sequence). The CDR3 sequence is CAWSDSMYRGNSPLHF. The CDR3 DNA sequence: TGTGCCTGGAGTGACTCCATGTACAGGGGAAATTCACCTCTCCACTTT.

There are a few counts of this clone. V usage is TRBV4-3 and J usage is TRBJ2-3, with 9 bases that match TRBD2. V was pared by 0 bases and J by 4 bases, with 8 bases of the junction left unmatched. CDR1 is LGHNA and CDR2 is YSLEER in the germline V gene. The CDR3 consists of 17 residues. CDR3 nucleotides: TGCGCCAGCAGCCAAGATAGTCCTAGCGGGGACTCAGATACGCAGTATTTT. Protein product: CASSQDSPSGDSDTQYF.

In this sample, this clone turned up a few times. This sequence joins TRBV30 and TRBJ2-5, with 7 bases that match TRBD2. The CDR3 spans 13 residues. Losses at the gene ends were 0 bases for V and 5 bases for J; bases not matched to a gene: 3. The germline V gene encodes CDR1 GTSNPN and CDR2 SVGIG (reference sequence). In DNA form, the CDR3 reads TGTGCCTGGAGTGTAGCGGGGTGGGAGACCCAGTACTTC. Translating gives CAWSVAGWETQYF.

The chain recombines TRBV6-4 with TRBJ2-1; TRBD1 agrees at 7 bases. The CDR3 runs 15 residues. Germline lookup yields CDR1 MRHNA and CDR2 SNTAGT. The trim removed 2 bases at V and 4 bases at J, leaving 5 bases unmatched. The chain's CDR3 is CASSDGPGQYNEQFF. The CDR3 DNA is TGTGCCAGCAGTGACGGGCCGGGACAGTACAATGAGCAGTTCTTC.

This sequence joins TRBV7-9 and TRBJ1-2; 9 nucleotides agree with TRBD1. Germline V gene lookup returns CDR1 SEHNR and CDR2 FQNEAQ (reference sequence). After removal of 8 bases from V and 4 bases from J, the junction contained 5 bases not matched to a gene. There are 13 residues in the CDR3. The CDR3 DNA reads TGTGCCAGCGGGGGGACAGGGATCTATGGCTACACCTTC. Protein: CASGGTGIYGYTF.

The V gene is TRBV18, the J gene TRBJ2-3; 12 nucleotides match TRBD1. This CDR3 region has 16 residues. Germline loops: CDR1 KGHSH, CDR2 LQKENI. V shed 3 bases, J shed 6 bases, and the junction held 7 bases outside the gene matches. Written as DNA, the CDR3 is TGTGCCAGCTCACCTGGGACAGGGGGCTTCAGGGATACGCAGTATTTT. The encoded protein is CASSPGTGGFRDTQYF.

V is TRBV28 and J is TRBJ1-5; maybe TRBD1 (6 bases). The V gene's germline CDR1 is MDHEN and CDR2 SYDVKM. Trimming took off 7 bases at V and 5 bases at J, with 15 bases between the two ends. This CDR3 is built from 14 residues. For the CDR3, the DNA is TGTGCCAGCAAGGGACACCTTGGGGATCAGCCCCAGCATTTT. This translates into CASKGHLGDQPQHF.

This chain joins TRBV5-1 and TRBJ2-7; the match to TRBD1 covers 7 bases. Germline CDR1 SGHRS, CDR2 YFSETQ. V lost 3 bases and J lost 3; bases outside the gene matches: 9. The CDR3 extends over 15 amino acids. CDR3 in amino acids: CASSYVEGANYEQYF. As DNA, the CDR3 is TGCGCCAGCAGCTACGTAGAGGGGGCCAACTACGAGCAGTACTTC.

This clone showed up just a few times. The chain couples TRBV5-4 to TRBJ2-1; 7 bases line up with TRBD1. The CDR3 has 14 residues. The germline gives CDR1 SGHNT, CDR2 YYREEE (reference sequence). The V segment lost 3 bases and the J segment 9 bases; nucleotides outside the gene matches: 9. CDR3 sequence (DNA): TGTGCCAGCAGCTCGGACAGGTACGACGCTGAGCAGTTCTTC. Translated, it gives CASSSDRYDAEQFF. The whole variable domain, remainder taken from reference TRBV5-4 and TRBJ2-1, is ETGVTQSPTHLIKTRGQQVTLRCSSQSGHNTVSWYQQALGQGPQFIFQYYREEENGRGNFPPRFSGLQFPNYSSELNVNALELDDSALYLCASSSDRYDAEQFFGPGTRLTVL.